This T cell receptor (beta chain) was recovered during a study of cytomegalovirus exposure and HLA in healthy donors (dated by TCRdb to about 2017). Some background on the complete study: In an earlier analysis of 587 of the donors, roughly 300 Gb of sequence data and some 120 million unique TCR beta sequences from about 180 million T cells were reported. A separate validation cohort of over 95 different subjects was used in addition to the roughly 700-subject first cohort. An earlier analysis of fewer than 700 of the donors applied high-throughput TCR beta sequencing to assess whether each TCR beta V gene segment acted as functional or pseudogenic. A few DR-DQ haplotypes were handled as single units for association and clustering because linkage in the cohort was strong. Among 300 to 500 genotyped donors of the cohort, an average of around 220,000 unique TCR beta nucleotide sequences was sequenced per donor, of which about 19% were non-productive. Rather than drawing on any new phenotypic data, the later analysis identified candidate immune exposures from TCR beta sequences and the way those sequences occurred across donors. Using immunosequencing, the study profiled T cell repertoires from fewer than 700 subjects and related those repertoires to cytomegalovirus serostatus. Among the approximately 430 genotyped donors, about 83% belonged to the genetic ancestry cluster associated with self-reported Caucasian donors. Every discovery cohort repertoire had been produced on one sequencing platform. High-throughput TCR immunosequencing, statistical association of individual TCRs with disease status, and machine learning were combined to predict cytomegalovirus infection status. To study patterns of TCR occurrence, a later analysis re-analyzed previously published TCR beta repertoires from around 660 donors and added high-resolution HLA genotyping. Approximately 300 gigabases of sequencing data and roughly 81 million unique TCR sequences made up an early release that covered 500 to 700 HLA-typed donors. Donor age, sex, ethnicity and CMV serostatus were compiled alongside the repertoire data. A later genetic analysis used genome-wide SNP genotypes for about 65% of the 666 donors, treating that subset as a discovery cohort. Class I and class II HLA loci were covered by the typing at four-digit resolution. The number of typed donors differed by locus: about 620-640 for A, B, C, DRB1 and DQB1; some 500 for DQA1; 606 for DPA1; and around 470 for DPB1. The aim of the study was to test whether cataloging public T cell receptors could identify signatures of past pathogen exposure. The full study reports these points: The presence/absence analyses assumed that sequencing depth was roughly uniform across donors, and that assumption may not be true. Cytomegalovirus status was reported to be diagnosed by the classifier with high specificity and sensitivity in both the original and validation cohorts. At a false discovery rate of 0.05, a later analysis linked 15,000 to 20,000 TCR beta sequences to specific HLA alleles. Because counts were too low, seventeen rarely observed V segments, including chromosome 9 orphons, were left out of the earlier analysis of roughly 600 of the donors. Correlated functional status among segregating V segments might reflect linkage disequilibrium, but an unknown experimental factor could not be ruled out. In a later genetic analysis, a missense DCLRE1C variant was associated with V-gene and J-gene trimming of TCR beta chains, and the association was replicated in an independent cohort. A later analysis found that HLA-associated TCR beta chains were more clonally expanded and had lower generation probabilities than equally common non-associated chains. When HLA alleles, especially DR and DQ, strongly co-occurred, attributing TCR associations to individual alleles was difficult. Immune exposure information for the cohort was limited to CMV serostatus. According to a later analysis, TCR association rates differed among HLA loci, with DRB1 alleles showing the most associated TCRs and HLA-C alleles showing the fewest. The authors suggested that the approach could potentially be extended to other disease states and immunological phenotypes. A further reported finding was that TCR beta sequences accurately predicted the HLA-A and HLA-B alleles for most subjects in the first cohort. According to a later analysis, most CMV-associated TCR beta chains appeared to be HLA-restricted, and the HLA associations seemed to be driven largely by CMV exposure. According to a later analysis, parvovirus B19, influenza, CMV and Epstein-Barr virus appeared linked to several top co-occurrence clusters. In an earlier analysis of about 540 of the donors, most TCR beta V segments were observed in productive rearrangements about 87% or about 30% of the time, broadly matching IMGT annotations. A cluster of highly shared sequence variants was judged likely to represent a technical artifact of the sequencing pipeline. Because HLA typing was missing for some donors at each locus, association tests included only the typed subset. The cohort was sequenced for TCR beta chains only, and without alpha or paired-chain data the features that could be detected were limited. In vitro tests confirmed that three of the cytomegalovirus-associated TCR beta chains recognize cytomegalovirus antigens. In the study, around 150 TCR beta chains were listed as associated with cytomegalovirus. Most TCR sequences were observed very rarely across donors, whereas some public TCRs were present in many individuals. Compared with the approximately 670-donor mean, donors in an Asian-associated ancestry cluster had fewer N-insertions in productive TCRs, according to a later genetic analysis. The 87-base-pair reads could not distinguish some IMGT-functional V segments, including TRBV6-2 and TRBV6-3, so those segments were excluded.

The cohort consisted of 600 to 750 healthy bone marrow donors. At the time of sampling, all cohort members were nominally healthy, though unrecorded immune exposures were likely present. The donor was CMV seropositive and was included in the group of 250 to 300 seropositive cohort members. A peripheral blood sample was provided by each donor, and peripheral blood mononuclear cells were used for TCR beta sequencing. Genomic DNA was extracted from the blood cell samples with the Qiagen DNeasy Blood Extraction Kit. V loses 4 bases of germline sequence and J loses 2 bases, and the interval between the two ends is 5 bases. The germline V gene (reference sequence) yields LNHDA for CDR1 and SQIVND for CDR2. Measured from the cysteine to the phenylalanine, the CDR3 is 13 residues long. CDR3 DNA is the only sequence kept; it has 39 bases, read in frame from the first base. Library generation was performed with the immunoSEQ multiplex PCR assay. For the multiplex PCR, a mixture combining 60 forward primers for TCR Vbeta segments and 13 reverse primers for TCR Jbeta segments was used. The CDR3 region of rearranged TCR beta genes was amplified from genomic DNA by a multiplex PCR assay. The Illumina HiSeq System was used to sequence the amplified TCR beta libraries as 87-base-pair reads. In the paper's pipeline: Across the 700 or so repertoires, a later analysis counted some 81 million unique TCR beta chains, around 11 million of which were shared by at least two donors. Raw reads were error-corrected and collapsed into unique sequences with a nearest-neighbor algorithm that merged closely related sequences to remove PCR and sequencing errors. CDR3 sequences were aligned to IMGT reference sequences to assign V, D and J gene segments. For a sequence to be retained, a match of at least six nucleotides to both a V gene segment and a J gene segment was required. Rearrangements were classified as productive when the CDR3 lacked stop codons and remained in frame with V and J, and all other rearrangements were classified as non-productive. Following IMGT convention, CDR3 was defined as the stretch from the second conserved V-encoded cysteine up to the conserved J-encoded phenylalanine. Sequences without an unambiguous match to a single V gene segment were excluded from the earlier analysis of a few hundred of the donors. An earlier analysis of fewer than 650 of the donors classified V segments as functional when productive rearrangements were above 56.7% and as segregating when the standard deviation between donors was above 5%. To diagnose cytomegalovirus status from the catalog of TCR beta chain sequences, a statistical classification framework was built. In a later analysis, V and J genes were assigned by comparing TCR nucleotide sequences against IMGT/GENE-DB human TR gene sequences. A later analysis assigned CDR3 sequences and most-parsimonious VDJ recombination scenarios with the TCRdist pipeline. In a later analysis, each TCR beta chain was defined by its CDR3 amino acid sequence together with its V-gene family, and reads lacking a unique V-gene family were excluded. To address suspected cross-contamination and a sequencing artifact, a later analysis removed a few hundred highly shared, low-generation-probability nucleotide sequences. In a later analysis, a clonal expansion index for each public chain was calculated from normalized within-repertoire ranks of inferred template counts. In a later analysis, generation probabilities were computed with a VDJ recombination model fitted to out-of-frame rearrangements, and the resulting probabilities were checked against IGoR. Hypergeometric tests were used in a later analysis to score TCR-TCR, TCR-HLA and TCR-CMV co-occurrence, with a repertoire-size bias correction applied to the TCR pairs. A later analysis estimated false discovery rates by permuting HLA or CMV assignments 20 times. In a later analysis, co-occurring TCRs were grouped using DBSCAN, with TCRdist sequence similarity added in when clustering inside HLA-allele-positive subsets. For co-occurrence clustering, repertoires with fewer than 30,000 or more than 120,000 public chains were excluded, along with about five repertoires with anomalous nucleotide sharing. In its TCRdb copy, this immuneACCESS table keeps in-frame sequences only and misses some clones. Where compared with another copy, unresolved V genes explain less than half of these, and the others have no known cause. The V and J calls and clone size come from that table; D and trimming were worked out from the DNA. The sample table records 60,000 to 70,000 clones; over 75% of these occur just once. 5% of the sample is held by the ten biggest clonotypes.

Note on this clone: Its antigen is unknown. No clone much larger than this one lies a single base away; base qualities are absent.

The sequenced sample was PBMCs. The clonotype originates from a male donor in good health and CMV-seropositive. The chain links TRBV19 with TRBJ1-4; no D gene can be assigned with confidence. The CDR3 protein is CASSSQTNEKLFF. The base sequence is TGTGCCAGTAGTAGTCAGACTAATGAAAAACTGTTTTTT.